Here is one T cell receptor beta chain with its context. Its specificity is unknown. Reverse transcribing all isolated RNA meant expressed TCRB transcripts were sequenced. Here immunoSEQ multiplex PCR was the method, and the copy in TCRdb shows in-frame clones only, minus some. The data hold under 250,000 clones, with roughly 30% observed a single time. This entry comes from a study of beta chain features in type 1 diabetes. Study in general: When patients were set against healthy donors, age, gender and cell yields were similar. Examination covered almost 110,000,000 sorted cells spanning all samples.

Findings of the study overall: Moderate but significant shortening of TCRB CDR3s was recorded in all four CD4+ subsets from Type 1 diabetes patients. VDJ junctions in type 1 diabetes patients carried more deletions and fewer insertions.

The CDR3 contains 13 residues. CDR1 is KGHSH and CDR2 is LQKENI in the germline V gene. The trim removed 5 bases at V and 7 bases at J, leaving 6 bases unmatched. Sequencing was performed on central memory CD4+ T cells from blood. The V gene is TRBV18, the J gene TRBJ2-3, with 7 bases identical to TRBD1. The TCR was taken from a man between 25 and 39 years old in good health. CDR3 protein: CASSSGDSYTQYF. In nucleotides, the CDR3 is TGTGCCAGCTCATCAGGGGACAGCTATACGCAGTATTTT.